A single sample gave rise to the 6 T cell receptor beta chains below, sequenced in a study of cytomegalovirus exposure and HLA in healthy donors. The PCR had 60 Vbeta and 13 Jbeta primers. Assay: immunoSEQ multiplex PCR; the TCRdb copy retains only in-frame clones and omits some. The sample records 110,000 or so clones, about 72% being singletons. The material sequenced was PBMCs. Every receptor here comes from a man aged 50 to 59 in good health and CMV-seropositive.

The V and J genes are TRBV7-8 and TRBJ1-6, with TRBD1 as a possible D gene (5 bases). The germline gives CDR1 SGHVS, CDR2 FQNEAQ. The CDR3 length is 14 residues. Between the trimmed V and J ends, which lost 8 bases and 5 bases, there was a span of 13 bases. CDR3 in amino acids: CASAAGVDNSPLHF. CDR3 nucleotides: TGTGCCAGCGCCGCGGGGGTCGATAATTCACCCCTCCACTTT.

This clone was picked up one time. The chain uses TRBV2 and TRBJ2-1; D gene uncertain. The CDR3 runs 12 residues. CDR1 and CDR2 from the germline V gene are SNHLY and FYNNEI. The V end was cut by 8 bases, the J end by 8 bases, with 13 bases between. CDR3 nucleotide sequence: TGTGCCAGCCTTCGATATCTACATGAGCAGTTCTTC. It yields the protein CASLRYLHEQFF.

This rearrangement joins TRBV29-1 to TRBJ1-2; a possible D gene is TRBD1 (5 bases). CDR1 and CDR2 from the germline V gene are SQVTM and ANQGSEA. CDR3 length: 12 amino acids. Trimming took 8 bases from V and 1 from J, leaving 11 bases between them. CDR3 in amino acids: CSTNRRNYGYTF. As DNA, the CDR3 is TGCAGCACCAACAGGCGTAACTATGGCTACACCTTC.

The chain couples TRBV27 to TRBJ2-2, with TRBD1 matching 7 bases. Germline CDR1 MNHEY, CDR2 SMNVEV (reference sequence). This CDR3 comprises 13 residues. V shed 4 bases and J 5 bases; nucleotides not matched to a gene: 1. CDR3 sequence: CASSSRGTGELFF. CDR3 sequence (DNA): TGTGCCAGCAGTTCCAGGGGGACCGGGGAGCTGTTTTTT.

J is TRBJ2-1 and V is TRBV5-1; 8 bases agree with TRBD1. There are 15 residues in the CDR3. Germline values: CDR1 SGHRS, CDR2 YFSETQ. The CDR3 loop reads CASNPGARGLNEQFF. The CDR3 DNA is TGCGCTTCCAATCCCGGGGCCAGGGGGCTGAATGAGCAGTTCTTC.

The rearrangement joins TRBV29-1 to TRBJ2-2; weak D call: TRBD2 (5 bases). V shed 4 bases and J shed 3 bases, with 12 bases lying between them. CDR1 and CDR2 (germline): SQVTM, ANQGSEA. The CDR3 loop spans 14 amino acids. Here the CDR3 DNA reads TGCAGCGTTGGGGGTGCGGAGGACACCGGGGAGCTGTTTTTT. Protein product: CSVGGAEDTGELFF.